The present T cell receptor beta chain was sequenced within a study of Ad26.COV2.S vaccination and SARS-CoV-2 variants. Assay: immunoSEQ multiplex PCR; the TCRdb copy retains only in-frame clones and omits some. This table holds around 370,000 clones, roughly 94% found once. Remarks on this clone: The antigen remains undetermined.

The germline V and J ends were trimmed by 4 bases and 9 bases, with 13 bases remaining between them. The CDR3 loop spans 12 amino acids. Germline CDR1 reads SNHLY; CDR2 reads FYNNEI. Study conclusions and caveats: Across vaccine and placebo recipients, the breadth of non-spike TCRs was similar. There was a possibility that the TCR breadth and depth analyses underestimated total T cell responses.

Sample: peripheral blood, taken after recovery from COVID-19. The TCR originated in a human donor who had recovered from COVID-19. This rearrangement joins TRBV2 to TRBJ2-7; maybe TRBD1 (5 bases). The CDR3 DNA follows: TGTGCCAGCAGTGCCGGCAGGGCGAGGCAGTACTTC. Residues: CASSAGRARQYF.